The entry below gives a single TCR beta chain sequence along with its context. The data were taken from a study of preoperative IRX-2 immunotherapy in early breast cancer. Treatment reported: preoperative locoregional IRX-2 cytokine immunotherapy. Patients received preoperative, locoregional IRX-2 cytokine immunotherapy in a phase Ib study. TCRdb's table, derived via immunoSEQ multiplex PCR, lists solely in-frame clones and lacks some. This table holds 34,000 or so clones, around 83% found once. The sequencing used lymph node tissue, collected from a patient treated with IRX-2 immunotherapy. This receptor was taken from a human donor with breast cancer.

The CDR3 DNA follows: TGTGCCAGCAGTCAACCGAGGGACAGGGTATCCTACGAGCAGTACTTC. This codes for CASSQPRDRVSYEQYF. This rearrangement joins TRBV6-8 to TRBJ2-7; TRBD1 agrees at 9 bases. There are 16 residues in the CDR3. Germline V lookup: CDR1 MNHGY, CDR2 SAAAGT. With 5 bases clipped from V and 1 base from J, the junction kept 9 bases outside the gene matches.